The next 11 T cell receptor beta chains were all read from a single sample in a study of T cells in Graves' hyperthyroidism and ophthalmopathy. Amplification yielded TCR beta CDR3 regions, with RNA transcripts as the source. Initially, a first-round RT-PCR of the TCR CDR3 employed the HTBI primer set. TCRdb passed the multiplex PCR reads through MiXCR, listing each CDR3 protein once. The profile shows approximately 600,000 distinct CDR3 sequences, less than 25% of them singletons. Sequenced input: blood. All receptors derive from a man aged 30 to 45 with Graves' ophthalmopathy.

The chain uses TRBV4-2 and TRBJ2-7; 13 bases match TRBD2. Germline V gene data show CDR1 as LGHNA and CDR2 as YNFKEQ. V dropped 8 bases and J dropped 6; count of bases not matched to a gene: 4. The CDR3 length is 13 residues. CDR3 sequence: CASGGLAGVEQYF. The CDR3 nucleotides are TGTGCCAGCGGCGGACTAGCGGGAGTCGAGCAGTACTTC.

V is TRBV6-2 or TRBV6-3 and J is TRBJ1-4; 9 bases fit TRBD1. Germline trimming cut 5 bases from V and 8 bases from J; bases unmatched to any gene: 12. The CDR3 contains 16 residues. Germline V gene sequence: CDR1 MNHEY, CDR2 SVGEGT. The CDR3 is CASSPRDRVRGEKLFF. CDR3 bases: TGTGCCAGCAGTCCCCGGGACAGGGTGCGCGGGGAAAAACTGTTTTTT.

The table lists this clonotype with a few counts. J is TRBJ1-2 and V is TRBV28, with TRBD1 matching over 7 bases. V lost 2 bases and J lost 8; bases outside the gene matches: 14. The CDR3 has 16 residues. From germline, CDR1 is MDHEN and CDR2 SYDVKM. This CDR3 is CASSLPGTALRGGYTF. CDR3 bases: TGTGCCAGCAGTTTACCCGGGACAGCGCTTAGGGGGGGCTACACCTTC.

This clonotype was counted a few times. V is TRBV30 and J is TRBJ2-2; 8 bases align to TRBD1. The CDR3 is made up of 16 amino acids. CDR1 is GTSNPN and CDR2 is SVGIG in the germline V gene (reference sequence). Germline trimming cut 1 base from V and 4 bases from J; bases unmatched to any gene: 8. The CDR3: CAWSDTGTGITGELFF. DNA of the CDR3: TGTGCCTGGAGTGATACCGGGACAGGAATCACCGGGGAGCTGTTTTTT.

This sequence joins TRBV6-1 and TRBJ2-2; 9 bases line up with TRBD1. The germline gives CDR1 MNHNS, CDR2 SASEGT. This CDR3 comprises 15 residues. J lost 3 bases, V lost 2 bases, and 1 base had no gene match. CDR3 in DNA: TGTGCCAGCAGTGAAAGGACAGGGGACACCGGGGAGCTGTTTTTT. Encoded protein: CASSERTGDTGELFF.

V is TRBV24-1 and J is TRBJ2-1; D not certain. This CDR3 contains 13 residues. Germline V lookup: CDR1 KGHDR, CDR2 SFDVKD. Trimming left V 2 bases short and J 10 bases short, with 11 bases between. CDR3 loop: CATSDSETREQFF. The CDR3 DNA reads TGTGCCACCAGTGATTCCGAGACAAGGGAGCAGTTCTTC.

The CDR3 loop is CASRLTGSDQPQHF. The CDR3 nucleotides read TGTGCCAGCAGGCTGACAGGGTCCGATCAGCCCCAGCATTTT. The chain links TRBV6-1 to TRBJ1-5; TRBD1 matches 7 bases. V shed 6 bases, J shed 5 bases, and the junction held 7 bases outside the gene matches. The CDR3 sequence is 14 residues long. Germline lookup yields CDR1 MNHNS and CDR2 SASEGT.

This clonotype was counted only a few times. The CDR3 loop is CASSAAGETQYF. The CDR3 nucleotides are TGTGCCAGCAGTGCCGCCGGGGAGACCCAGTACTTC. This chain links TRBV2 with TRBJ2-5; D unresolved. V was shortened by 4 bases and J by 5 bases, with 8 bases between the two germline ends. CDR3 length: 12 amino acids. Looked up from germline, CDR1 is SNHLY and CDR2 is FYNNEI.

The table lists this clonotype with a count of one. The rearrangement links TRBV6-2 or TRBV6-3 to TRBJ2-7, with D possibly being TRBD2 (5 bases). This CDR3 comprises 13 residues. Germline V CDR1 and CDR2: MNHEY, SVGEGT. V lost 10 bases and J lost 5, with 18 bases in between. CDR3 bases: TGTGCCAACGGGATAGCGCCGATCCACGAGCAGTACTTC. It translates to CANGIAPIHEQYF.

A note on this clonotype: Relative to the germline gene, one junction end is altered; a read error may explain this. This chain uses TRBV9 with TRBJ1-6, with a weak D call TRBD1 (5 bases). Per germline, CDR1 SGDLS and CDR2 YYNGEE. The CDR3 runs 16 residues. The CDR3 nucleotides are TGCGCCAGCAGCACCAACCGTGGGGGGAATAATTCACCCCTCCACTTT. It encodes CASSTNRGGNNSPLHF.

The V gene is TRBV12-3 or TRBV12-4, the J gene TRBJ2-2; D might be TRBD2 (6 bases). The CDR3 totals 19 residues. Trimming shortened V by 6 bases and J by 4 bases, and 27 bases separated the two germline ends. CDR3 sequence reads: CASSNTGEGIPVSTGELFF. In DNA form, the CDR3 reads TGTGCCAGCAGCAACACGGGAGAGGGAATACCCGTGAGCACCGGGGAGCTGTTTTTT.